The present TCR beta chain was sequenced within a study of technical replicates of blood from a handful of donors. Germline values: CDR1 SQVTM, CDR2 ANQGSEA. V shed 4 bases and J 7 bases; nucleotides not matched to a gene: 7. This CDR3 is built from 13 residues. Profiling relied on immunoSEQ multiplex PCR, and the TCRdb table lists in-frame clones only, not all of them. This table holds fewer than 110,000 clones, roughly 95% found once. The rearrangement links TRBV29-1 to TRBJ2-5, with 9 positions matching TRBD2. This sequence originates from a human donor in good health. Material for sequencing was T cells isolated from PBMCs. CDR3 in amino acids: CSVAGSGSPTQYF. The CDR3 coding sequence is TGCAGCGTTGCGGGTAGCGGGAGCCCGACCCAGTACTTC.